This TCR beta chain was observed in a study of blood T cell repertoires in COVID-19. Study-wide background: The analysed material was cDNA or gDNA that came from T cells, B-cell-depleted T cells, or PBMCs.

This clone has just a few counts. Source study methods: From reference gene primer amplification, estimates of nucleated cell counts were derived. The repertoire was sequenced with immunoSEQ multiplex PCR; TCRdb's copy has only in-frame clones and lacks some. The V and J calls and the clone size are those of that table, but D and trimming were determined from the DNA. The sample lists about 35,000 clones, around 85% occurring once. Per the germline V gene, CDR1 is MGHRA and CDR2 is YSYEKL. This CDR3 region has 13 residues. Trimming pared 3 bases from V and 6 bases from J, leaving 10 bases between. The sequence came from a man in his sixties with active or convalescent COVID-19. The V and J genes are TRBV4-1 and TRBJ2-3; no clear D. Sequenced material: peripheral blood. DNA for the CDR3: TGCGCCAGCAGCCACCCCCTATCCGATACGCAGTATTTT. Amino acids: CASSHPLSDTQYF.